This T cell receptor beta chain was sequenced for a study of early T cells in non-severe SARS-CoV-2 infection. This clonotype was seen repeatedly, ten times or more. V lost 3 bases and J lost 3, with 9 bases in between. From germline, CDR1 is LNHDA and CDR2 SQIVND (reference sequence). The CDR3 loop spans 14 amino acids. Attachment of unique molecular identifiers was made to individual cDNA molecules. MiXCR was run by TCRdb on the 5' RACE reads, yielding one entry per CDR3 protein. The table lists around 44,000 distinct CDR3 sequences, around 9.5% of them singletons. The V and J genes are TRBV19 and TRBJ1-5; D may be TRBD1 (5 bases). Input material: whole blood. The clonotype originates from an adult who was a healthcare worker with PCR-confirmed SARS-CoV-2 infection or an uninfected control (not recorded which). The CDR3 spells CASSIAGSNQPQHF. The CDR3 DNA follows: TGTGCCAGTAGTATTGCAGGGTCCAATCAGCCCCAGCATTTT.